This record covers a single TCR beta chain. TCRdb re-called the 5' RACE reads and catalogs CDR3 proteins one per entry, DNA excluded. The repertoire table contains about 460,000 distinct CDR3 sequences. This CDR3 is 14 amino acids long. Germline lookup yields CDR1 SGHVS and CDR2 FNYEAQ. The data stem from a study of T cells expressing NK-cell markers. The wider study: The authors derived TCR beta repertoires from sorted CD3+CD56+NKG2C+, CD3+CD56+NKG2C- and CD3+CD56-NKG2C+ T cells.

The sequenced material came from blood T cells: a sorted CD56 or NKG2C T cell subset, CD4+ or CD8+ T cells, or bulk PBMC T cells (not recorded which). This receptor was obtained from a woman in her 50s in good health. The rearrangement joins TRBV7-6 to TRBJ2-5. The CDR3 protein is CASSLYLGQETQYF.